Shown below are 10 T cell receptor beta chains from a single sample sequenced in a study of blood T cell repertoires in COVID-19. Sequencing used immunoSEQ multiplex PCR; TCRdb keeps in-frame clones, though not all of them. The profile covers some 70,000 clones, with 80% appearing a single time and roughly 13% taken by the ten largest. Input material: peripheral blood. The source of these receptors is a man in his forties or fifties with COVID-19, enrolled during active disease.

V usage is TRBV28 and J usage is TRBJ1-2; D is possibly TRBD1 (6 bases). The germline V gene encodes CDR1 MDHEN and CDR2 SYDVKM. V shed 4 bases and J shed 4 bases, with 7 bases lying between them. The CDR3 extends over 12 amino acids. CDR3 nucleotide sequence: TGTGCCAGCAGTTCGGACAGCTATGGCTACACCTTC. Protein: CASSSDSYGYTF.

The chain combines TRBV6-1 with TRBJ2-1; D may be TRBD2 (7 bases). V was clipped by 2 bases and J by 3 bases, with 11 bases between them. The length of the CDR3 is 15 residues. Germline CDR1 is MNHNS and CDR2 is SASEGT. The CDR3 region has the DNA TGTGCCAGCAGTGAAAGGGGGGGAGGCTACAATGAGCAGTTCTTC. It specifies CASSERGGGYNEQFF.

The V call is TRBV28, the J call TRBJ2-7; 8 nucleotides agree with TRBD2. Germline lookup yields CDR1 MDHEN and CDR2 SYDVKM. The CDR3 extends over 16 amino acids. With 6 bases clipped from V and 7 bases from J, the junction kept 17 bases outside the gene matches. CDR3 loop: CASRGLVNSPKREQYF. DNA for the CDR3: TGTGCCAGCAGGGGACTAGTAAATTCCCCCAAACGGGAGCAGTACTTC. The whole variable domain, remainder taken from reference TRBV28 and TRBJ2-7, is DVKVTQSSRYLVKRTGEKVFLECVQDMDHENMFWYRQDPGLGLRLIYFSYDVKMKEKGDIPEGYSVSREKKERFSLILESASTNQTSMYLCASRGLVNSPKREQYFGPGTRLTVT.

The chain uses TRBV11-2 and TRBJ2-7, with 9 bases identical to TRBD1. V shed 4 bases, J shed 3 bases, and the junction held 4 bases outside the gene matches. CDR3 length: 14 amino acids. In germline, CDR1 is SGHAT, CDR2 FQNNGV. The CDR3 region is CASSWGQGIYEQYF. In nucleotides, the CDR3 is TGTGCCAGCAGCTGGGGACAGGGAATCTACGAGCAGTACTTC.

This clone was detected only once. The CDR3 nucleotides read TGTGCCAGCAGCTTTGGACAGGGCCGGGACGAGCAGTACTTC. This sequence encodes CASSFGQGRDEQYF. The chain carries TRBV5-4 and TRBJ2-7; 8 bases agree with TRBD1. This CDR3 comprises 14 residues. J lost 5 bases, V lost 2 bases, and 6 bases had no gene match. Germline V lookup: CDR1 SGHNT, CDR2 YYREEE (reference sequence). Looking up the rest from reference TRBV5-4 and TRBJ2-7 gives the full variable domain: ETGVTQSPTHLIKTRGQQVTLRCSSQSGHNTVSWYQQALGQGPQFIFQYYREEENGRGNFPPRFSGLQFPNYSSELNVNALELDDSALYLCASSFGQGRDEQYFGPGTRLTVT.

The chain employs TRBV7-6 and TRBJ2-5; D call uncertain. The CDR3 has 12 amino acids. The ends were cut back, 3 bases at V and 4 bases at J, with 6 bases in the middle. Germline loops: CDR1 SGHVS, CDR2 FNYEAQ. The CDR3 loop reads CASSFLGETQYF. As DNA, the CDR3 is TGTGCCAGCAGCTTTCTAGGAGAGACCCAGTACTTC.

The V gene is TRBV29-1, the J gene TRBJ2-2, with TRBD2 matching 7 bases. Trimming removed 5 bases from V and 7 bases from J; junction bases left unmatched: 7. CDR1 and CDR2 (germline): SQVTM, ANQGSEA. This CDR3 has 13 residues. The DNA of the CDR3 is TGCAGCGTTTTGGGGGAGGGTGGCGGGGAGCTGTTTTTT. Encoded protein: CSVLGEGGGELFF.

The J gene is TRBJ2-2, the V gene TRBV28; 7 bases agree with TRBD1. There are 13 residues in the CDR3. The V and J ends lost 5 bases and 5 bases, in that order; junction bases with no gene match: 2. Looked up from germline, CDR1 is MDHEN and CDR2 is SYDVKM. The CDR3 DNA reads as TGTGCCAGCAGTAGACAGGGTACCGGGGAGCTGTTTTTT. This codes for CASSRQGTGELFF. The complete variable domain, with remaining parts taken from reference TRBV28 and TRBJ2-2, reads DVKVTQSSRYLVKRTGEKVFLECVQDMDHENMFWYRQDPGLGLRLIYFSYDVKMKEKGDIPEGYSVSREKKERFSLILESASTNQTSMYLCASSRQGTGELFFGEGSRLTVL.

CDR3 DNA sequence: TGCGCCAGCAGCTTGGCCGTTGGGCTGGGCGAGCAGTACTTC. Translating gives CASSLAVGLGEQYF. The chain recombines TRBV5-1 with TRBJ2-7; the D is unclear. This CDR3 contains 14 residues. The V and J ends lost 0 bases and 6 bases respectively, with 13 bases between them. The germline CDR1 and CDR2 sequences are SGHRS and YFSETQ.

This chain joins TRBV4-3 and TRBJ2-1; 8 nucleotides line up with TRBD2. The CDR3 totals 16 residues. V trimming: 5 bases; J trimming: 10 bases; junction bases outside the gene matches: 16. The V gene's germline CDR1 is LGHNA and CDR2 YSLEER. CDR3 sequence: CASSKAGGGRTREQFF. The CDR3 coding sequence is TGCGCCAGCAGCAAAGCGGGCGGCGGGAGGACGCGCGAGCAGTTCTTC.